These 15 T cell receptor beta chains came from one sample sequenced in a study of T cell responses to AZD1222 COVID-19 vaccine. The assay was immunoSEQ multiplex PCR, and TCRdb's table has in-frame clones only and misses some. The table lists approximately 100,000 clones, roughly nine tenths of them singletons. Sequencing was performed on peripheral blood, taken on day 0 of AZD1222 vaccination. These TCRs come from an adult in good health.

V is TRBV28 and J is TRBJ1-2; D call uncertain. Germline assignment: CDR1 MDHEN and CDR2 SYDVKM. The CDR3 consists of 14 residues. The V end was cut by 2 bases, the J end by 4 bases, with 11 bases between. The CDR3 is CASSLPGHSYGYTF. The CDR3 DNA reads as TGTGCCAGCAGTTTACCCGGTCATAGCTATGGCTACACCTTC.

This chain joins TRBV19 and TRBJ2-7; TRBD2 matches 11 bases. The CDR3 is made up of 15 amino acids. The germline V gene encodes CDR1 LNHDA and CDR2 SQIVND (reference sequence). Unmatched junction bases numbered 8, after V lost 5 bases and J lost 5 bases. The CDR3 region is CASSSRLAGIDEQYF. CDR3 bases: TGTGCCAGTAGTTCCAGACTAGCGGGAATCGACGAGCAGTACTTC.

The chain carries TRBV2 and TRBJ2-2, with D perhaps matching TRBD1 (5 bases). Trimming took 3 bases from V and 2 from J, leaving 7 bases between them. The germline V gene has CDR1 SNHLY and CDR2 FYNNEI. This CDR3 is built from 14 residues. CDR3 sequence (DNA): TGTGCCAGCAGTGACCAGGGAAACACCGGGGAGCTGTTTTTT. Translation gives CASSDQGNTGELFF.

The chain carries TRBV3-1 (or the pseudogene TRBV3-2) and TRBJ1-1, with D tentatively TRBD1 (5 bases). Trimming shortened V by 3 bases and J by 9 bases, and 11 bases separated the two germline ends. Per the germline V gene, CDR1 is LGHDT and CDR2 is YNNKEL (reference sequence). The CDR3 spans 12 residues. CDR3 loop: CASSHAGTKAFF. The CDR3 DNA follows: TGTGCCAGCAGCCATGCCGGGACCAAAGCTTTCTTT.

V is TRBV29-1 and J is TRBJ2-5; no firm D call. Germline V lookup: CDR1 SQVTM, CDR2 ANQGSEA. V lost 5 bases and J lost 2, with 15 bases in between. CDR3 size: 14 residues. The CDR3, as DNA: TGCAGCGTTCTCGGTCTTCGGCGGCAAGAGACCCAGTACTTC. This sequence encodes CSVLGLRRQETQYF.

This chain links TRBV5-6 with TRBJ2-1; TRBD2 matches 8 bases. V was clipped by 0 bases and J by 0 bases; unmatched bases: 5. The CDR3 is 17 residues long. Germline V lookup: CDR1 SGHDT, CDR2 YYEEEE. As DNA, the CDR3 is TGTGCCAGCAGCTTGGATGTAGGGACTAGCTCCTACAATGAGCAGTTCTTC. As protein: CASSLDVGTSSYNEQFF.

The V and J genes are TRBV30 and TRBJ2-7; TRBD1 might be the D (5 bases). CDR1 GTSNPN and CDR2 SVGIG come from the germline V gene (reference sequence). The CDR3 spans 15 residues. V lost 1 base to trimming and J lost 4 bases, with 17 bases between them. This CDR3 reads CAWSEVRVVIYEQYF. As DNA, the CDR3 is TGTGCCTGGAGTGAAGTCAGGGTGGTTATATACGAGCAGTACTTC.

The CDR3 region is CASSGRDPSGNTIYF. The DNA for the CDR3 is TGTGCCAGCAGTGGCCGGGACCCCTCTGGAAACACCATATATTTT. V is TRBV28 and J is TRBJ1-3; possibly TRBD1 for D (5 bases). Germline CDR1 MDHEN, CDR2 SYDVKM. This CDR3 is built from 15 residues. The ends were cut back, 5 bases at V and 0 bases at J, with 11 bases in the middle. Based on the CDR3 plus reference TRBV28 and TRBJ1-3, the full variable domain is DVKVTQSSRYLVKRTGEKVFLECVQDMDHENMFWYRQDPGLGLRLIYFSYDVKMKEKGDIPEGYSVSREKKERFSLILESASTNQTSMYLCASSGRDPSGNTIYFGEGSWLTVV.

This chain joins TRBV7-2 and TRBJ1-1; D might be TRBD1 (5 bases). Germline assignment: CDR1 SGHTA and CDR2 FQGNSA. Trimming removed 5 bases at V and 5 bases at J, with 18 bases between. CDR3 length: 15 amino acids. The CDR3 region has the DNA TGTGCCAGCAGCGTTATGGGGGGGGTGCTGACTGAAGCTTTCTTT. Translated: CASSVMGGVLTEAFF.

The chain recombines TRBV6-5 with TRBJ2-3; unclear D gene. The CDR3 is 12 amino acids. The germline V gene encodes CDR1 MNHEY and CDR2 SVGAGI. V was trimmed by 6 bases and J by 4 bases, leaving 8 bases between them. The CDR3: CASSLFADTQYF. The CDR3 region has the DNA TGTGCCAGCAGCTTATTCGCAGATACGCAGTATTTT.

The rearrangement links TRBV5-8 to TRBJ1-5, with D possibly TRBD1 on 5 matching bases. Looked up from germline, CDR1 is SGHTS and CDR2 is YDEGEE. V lost 0 bases, J lost 9 bases, and 28 bases lay in between. The CDR3 has 19 residues. CDR3 sequence (DNA): TGTGCCAGCAGCTTGGAATTTACGTGGGGCCACAGCGGACCCAGGCCCCAGCATTTT. Its translation is CASSLEFTWGHSGPRPQHF.

This rearrangement joins TRBV30 to TRBJ2-7, with 8 bases lining up with TRBD1. The germline CDR1 and CDR2 sequences are GTSNPN and SVGIG (reference sequence). The CDR3 is 14 amino acids. The J segment lost 5 bases and the V segment lost 2 bases, leaving 8 bases of the junction unmatched. The CDR3 is CAWSPGRGPDEQYF. The CDR3 bases are TGTGCCTGGAGTCCCGGCAGGGGGCCAGACGAGCAGTACTTC.

This clone has a single count. The chain carries TRBV19 and TRBJ2-1; 10 nucleotides agree with TRBD1. Trimming took 7 bases from V and 8 from J; bases not matched to a gene: 5. The CDR3 length is 13 residues. CDR1 LNHDA and CDR2 SQIVND come from the germline V gene (reference sequence). As DNA, the CDR3 is TGTGCCAGTACCGACAGGGGGCTCCATGAGCAGTTCTTC. Amino acids: CASTDRGLHEQFF.

J is TRBJ2-5 and V is TRBV6-5, with D tentatively TRBD1 or TRBD2 (5 bases each). V dropped 0 bases and J dropped 9 bases, with 17 bases sitting between them. The CDR3 has 15 residues. Germline values: CDR1 MNHEY, CDR2 SVGAGI. CDR3 in DNA: TGTGCCAGCAGTTACTCTCAGGGCCGGACCGGGGCCCAGTACTTC. Its translation is CASSYSQGRTGAQYF.

This chain joins TRBV7-3 and TRBJ2-1; D possibly corresponds to TRBD2 (5 bases). Germline loops: CDR1 SGHTA, CDR2 FQGTGA. The germline V and J ends were trimmed by 1 base and 9 bases, with 10 bases remaining between them. This CDR3 is built from 13 residues. The CDR3 loop is CASSLIEGTEQFF. In DNA, the CDR3 is TGTGCCAGCAGCTTAATCGAGGGAACTGAGCAGTTCTTC.